This T cell receptor beta chain was sequenced for a study of T-cell reconstitution after alpha-beta-depleted transplantation in children. Using unique molecular identifiers, the investigators prepared the TCRbeta library. TCRdb called the PCR reads again in MiXCR, with one record for every CDR3 protein. The sample holds hundreds of thousands of distinct CDR3 sequences, approximately 13% seen once. CDR1 is SGHAT and CDR2 is FQDESV in the germline V gene (reference sequence). V dropped 0 bases and J dropped 3 bases, with 12 bases sitting between them. The CDR3 covers 15 residues. The rearrangement joins TRBV11-1 to TRBJ2-7, with D perhaps TRBD1 (6 bases). This clonotype originated in a human donor who donated a stem cell graft to a child with combined immunodeficiency. The material sequenced was PBMCs from the stem cell graft donor, taken from the stem cell graft. CDR3 protein: CASSLAYEGGYEQYF. In DNA form, the CDR3 reads TGTGCCAGCAGCTTAGCGTACGAAGGGGGCTACGAGCAGTACTTC.